Detailed here is one T cell receptor (beta chain). The antigen is undetermined. The data were obtained in a study of blood T cells in healthy people across ages. General study results and limits: Since the PBMCs were unsorted, naive and antigen-experienced cells could not be conclusively compared. There was a strong correlation between TCR beta diversity and naive T cell percentage.

The use of a sample-barcoded 5' primer and a J-beta primer mix characterized a second PCR of about 7 to 12 cycles. TCRdb recomputed calls from the 5' RACE reads with MiXCR, one row per CDR3 protein. The sample includes roughly 790,000 distinct CDR3 sequences, about 42% of them seen just once. Losses at the gene ends were 6 bases for V and 10 bases for J; bases not matched to a gene: 11. The CDR3 loop spans 16 amino acids. Per sample, extraction of total RNA gave at least 5 micrograms in every case. The sequenced material came from blood. The source of this sequence is a woman aged 55-69 years in good health. This chain joins TRBV12-3 or TRBV12-4 and TRBJ2-1; TRBD2 matches at 14 bases. In nucleotides, the CDR3 is TGTGCCAGCAGAACTCGACTAGCGGGAGGGCTGGCGGAGCAGTTCTTC. Its protein is CASRTRLAGGLAEQFF.